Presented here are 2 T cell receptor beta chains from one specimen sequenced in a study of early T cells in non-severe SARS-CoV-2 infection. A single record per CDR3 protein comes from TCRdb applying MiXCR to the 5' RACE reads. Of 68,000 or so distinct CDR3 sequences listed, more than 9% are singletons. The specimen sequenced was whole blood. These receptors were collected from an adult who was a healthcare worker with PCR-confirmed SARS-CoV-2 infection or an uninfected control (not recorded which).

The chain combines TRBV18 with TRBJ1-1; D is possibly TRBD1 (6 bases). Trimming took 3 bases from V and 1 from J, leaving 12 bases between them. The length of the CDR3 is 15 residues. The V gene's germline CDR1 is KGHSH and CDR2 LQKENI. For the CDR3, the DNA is TGTGCCAGCTCACCCGGGACACCTCGGAACACTGAAGCTTTCTTT. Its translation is CASSPGTPRNTEAFF.

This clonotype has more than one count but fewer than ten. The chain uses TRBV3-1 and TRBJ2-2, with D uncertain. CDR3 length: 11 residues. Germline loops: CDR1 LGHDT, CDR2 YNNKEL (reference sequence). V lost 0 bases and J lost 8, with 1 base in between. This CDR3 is CASSQEGELFF. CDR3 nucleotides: TGTGCCAGCAGCCAAGAGGGGGAGCTGTTTTTT.